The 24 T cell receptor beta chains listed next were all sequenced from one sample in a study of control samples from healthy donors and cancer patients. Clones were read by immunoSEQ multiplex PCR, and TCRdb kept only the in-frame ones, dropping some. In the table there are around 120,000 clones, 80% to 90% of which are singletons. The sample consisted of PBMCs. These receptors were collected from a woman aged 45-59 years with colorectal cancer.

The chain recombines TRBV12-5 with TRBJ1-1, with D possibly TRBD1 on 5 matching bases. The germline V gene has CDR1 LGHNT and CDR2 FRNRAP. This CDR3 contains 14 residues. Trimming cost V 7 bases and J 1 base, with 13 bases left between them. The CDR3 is CASVLLDRNTEAFF. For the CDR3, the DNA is TGTGCTAGTGTCCTACTCGACAGGAACACTGAAGCTTTCTTT.

CDR3 coding DNA: TGCGCCAGCAGCTTGGACACCCGCGAGCAGTACTTC. This gives the protein CASSLDTREQYF. The V and J genes are TRBV5-1 and TRBJ2-7; D is ambiguous. Germline CDR1 SGHRS, CDR2 YFSETQ. Trimming cost V 0 bases and J 6 bases, with 7 bases left between them. This CDR3 is built from 12 residues.

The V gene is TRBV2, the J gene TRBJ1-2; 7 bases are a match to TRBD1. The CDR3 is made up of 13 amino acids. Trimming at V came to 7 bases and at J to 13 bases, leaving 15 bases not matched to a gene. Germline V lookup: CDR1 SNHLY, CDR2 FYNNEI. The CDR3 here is CASKGLGPGGTTF. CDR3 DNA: TGTGCCAGCAAGGGGTTGGGGCCAGGGGGAACCACCTTC.

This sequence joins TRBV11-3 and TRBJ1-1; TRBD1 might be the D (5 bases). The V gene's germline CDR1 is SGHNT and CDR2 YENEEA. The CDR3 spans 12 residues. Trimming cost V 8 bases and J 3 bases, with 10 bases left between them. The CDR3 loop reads CASSGRYTEAFF. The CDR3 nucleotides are TGTGCCAGCTCGGGACGGTACACTGAAGCTTTCTTT.

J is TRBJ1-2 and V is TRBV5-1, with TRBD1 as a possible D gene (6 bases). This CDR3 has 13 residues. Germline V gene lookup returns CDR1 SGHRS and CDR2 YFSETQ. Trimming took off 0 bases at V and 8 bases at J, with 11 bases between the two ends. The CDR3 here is CASSLDRVEGYTF. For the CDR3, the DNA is TGCGCCAGCAGCTTGGACAGGGTGGAAGGCTACACCTTC. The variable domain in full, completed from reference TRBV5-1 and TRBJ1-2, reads KAGVTQTPRYLIKTRGQQVTLSCSPISGHRSVSWYQQTPGQGLQFLFEYFSETQRNKGNFPGRFSGRQFSNSRSEMNVSTLELGDSALYLCASSLDRVEGYTFGSGTRLTVV.

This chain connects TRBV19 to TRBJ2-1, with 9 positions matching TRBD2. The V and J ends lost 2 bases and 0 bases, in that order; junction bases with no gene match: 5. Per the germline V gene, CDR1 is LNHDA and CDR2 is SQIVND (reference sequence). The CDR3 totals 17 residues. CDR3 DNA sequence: TGTGCCAGTAGTATAAGCCTAGCGGGGCCCTCCTACAATGAGCAGTTCTTC. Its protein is CASSISLAGPSYNEQFF.

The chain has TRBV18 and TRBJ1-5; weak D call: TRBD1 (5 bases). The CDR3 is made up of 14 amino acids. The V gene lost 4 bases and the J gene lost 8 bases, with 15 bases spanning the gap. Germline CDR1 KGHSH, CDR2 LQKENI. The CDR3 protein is CASSRTRRLEPQHF. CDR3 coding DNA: TGTGCCAGCTCACGGACACGCCGTTTGGAGCCCCAGCATTTT.

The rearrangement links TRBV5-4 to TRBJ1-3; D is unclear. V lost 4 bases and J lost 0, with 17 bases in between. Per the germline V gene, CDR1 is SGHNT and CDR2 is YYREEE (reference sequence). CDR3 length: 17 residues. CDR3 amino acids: CASSPPPTANSGNTIYF. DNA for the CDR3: TGTGCCAGCAGCCCGCCTCCGACGGCGAACTCTGGAAACACCATATATTTT.

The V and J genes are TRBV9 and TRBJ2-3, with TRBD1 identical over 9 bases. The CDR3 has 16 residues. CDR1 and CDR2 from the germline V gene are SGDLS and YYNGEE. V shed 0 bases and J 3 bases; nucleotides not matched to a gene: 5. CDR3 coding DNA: TGTGCCAGCAGCGTAGGGCAGGACAGGGGAACAGATACGCAGTATTTT. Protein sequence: CASSVGQDRGTDTQYF.

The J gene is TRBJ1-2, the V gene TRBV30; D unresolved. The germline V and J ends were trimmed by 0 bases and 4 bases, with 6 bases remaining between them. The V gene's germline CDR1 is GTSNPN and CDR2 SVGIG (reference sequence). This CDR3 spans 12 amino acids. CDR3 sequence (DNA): TGTGCCTGGAGTGTAGCAGGCTATGGCTACACCTTC. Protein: CAWSVAGYGYTF.

CDR3 loop: CASSPYPNTDTQYF. The CDR3 bases are TGTGCCAGCAGCCCCTACCCCAACACAGATACGCAGTATTTT. The rearrangement uses TRBV7-3 and TRBJ2-3; no definite D call. Trimming removed 5 bases from V and 2 bases from J, with 11 bases in between. Germline V CDR1 and CDR2: SGHTA, FQGTGA. The CDR3 covers 14 residues. Drawing the rest from reference TRBV7-3 and TRBJ2-3, the complete variable domain is GAGVSQTPSNKVTEKGKYVELRCDPISGHTALYWYRQSLGQGPEFLIYFQGTGAADDSGLPNDRFFAVRPEGSVSTLKIQRTERGDSAVYLCASSPYPNTDTQYFGPGTRLTVL.

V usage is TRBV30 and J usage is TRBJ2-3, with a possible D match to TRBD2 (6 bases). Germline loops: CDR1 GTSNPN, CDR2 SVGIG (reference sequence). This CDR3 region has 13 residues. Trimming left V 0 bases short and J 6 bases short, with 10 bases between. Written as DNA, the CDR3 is TGTGCCTGGAGTGTAGCTAGCGATGATACGCAGTATTTT. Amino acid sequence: CAWSVASDDTQYF.

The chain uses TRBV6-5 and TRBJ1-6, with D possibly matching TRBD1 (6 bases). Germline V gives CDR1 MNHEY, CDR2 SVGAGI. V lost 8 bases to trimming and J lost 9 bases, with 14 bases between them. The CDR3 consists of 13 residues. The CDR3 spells CASSTGPISPLHF. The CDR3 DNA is TGTGCCAGCTCAACAGGGCCTATTTCACCCCTCCACTTT.

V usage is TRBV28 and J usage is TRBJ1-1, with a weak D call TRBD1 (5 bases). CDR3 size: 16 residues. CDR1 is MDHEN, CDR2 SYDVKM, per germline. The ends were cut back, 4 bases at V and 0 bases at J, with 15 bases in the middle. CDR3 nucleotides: TGTGCCAGCAGTTCTCCGGGACGGACCATGAACACTGAAGCTTTCTTT. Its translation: CASSSPGRTMNTEAFF.

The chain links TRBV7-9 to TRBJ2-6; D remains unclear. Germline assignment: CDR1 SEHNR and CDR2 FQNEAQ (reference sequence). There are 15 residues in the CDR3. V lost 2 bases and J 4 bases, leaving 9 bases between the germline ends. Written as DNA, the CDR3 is TGTGCCAGCAGCTTAAGGGTGACCGGGGCCAACGTCCTGACTTTC. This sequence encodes CASSLRVTGANVLTF.

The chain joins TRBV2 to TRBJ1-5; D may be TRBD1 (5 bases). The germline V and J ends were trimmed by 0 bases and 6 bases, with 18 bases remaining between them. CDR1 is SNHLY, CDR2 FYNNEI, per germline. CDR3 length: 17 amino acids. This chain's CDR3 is CASSEATGPEGSQPQHF. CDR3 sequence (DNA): TGTGCCAGCAGTGAAGCCACAGGACCGGAGGGCAGTCAGCCCCAGCATTTT.

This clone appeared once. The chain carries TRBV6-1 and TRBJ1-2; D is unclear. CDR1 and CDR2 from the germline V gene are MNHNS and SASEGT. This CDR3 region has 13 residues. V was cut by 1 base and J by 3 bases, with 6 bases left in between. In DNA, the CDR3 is TGTGCCAGCAGTGAAGGGGTCCACTATGGCTACACCTTC. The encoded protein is CASSEGVHYGYTF.

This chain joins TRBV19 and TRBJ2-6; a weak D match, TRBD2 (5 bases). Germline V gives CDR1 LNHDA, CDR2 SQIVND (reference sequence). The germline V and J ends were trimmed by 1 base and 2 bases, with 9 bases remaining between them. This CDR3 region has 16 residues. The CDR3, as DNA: TGTGCCAGTAGTATAGTGTCCGGGGCTGGGGCCAACGTCCTGACTTTC. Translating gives CASSIVSGAGANVLTF.

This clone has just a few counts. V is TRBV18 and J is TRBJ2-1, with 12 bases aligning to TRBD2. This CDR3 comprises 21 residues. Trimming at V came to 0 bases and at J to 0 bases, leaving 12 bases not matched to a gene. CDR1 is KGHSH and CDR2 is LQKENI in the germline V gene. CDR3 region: CASSPPRGLAGYLTSYNEQFF. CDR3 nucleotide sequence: TGTGCCAGCTCACCACCTAGGGGACTAGCGGGTTACCTAACCTCCTACAATGAGCAGTTCTTC.

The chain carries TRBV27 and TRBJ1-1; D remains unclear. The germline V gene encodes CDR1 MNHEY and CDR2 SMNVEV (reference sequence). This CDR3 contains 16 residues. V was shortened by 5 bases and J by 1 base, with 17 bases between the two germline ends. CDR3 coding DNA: TGTGCCAGCAGTCTGGAACCCCTGACACCGAACACTGAAGCTTTCTTT. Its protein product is CASSLEPLTPNTEAFF.

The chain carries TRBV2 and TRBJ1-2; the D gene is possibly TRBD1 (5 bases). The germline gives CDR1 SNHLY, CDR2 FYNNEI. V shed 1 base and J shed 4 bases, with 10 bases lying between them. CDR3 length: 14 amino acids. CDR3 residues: CASSEVGQGYGYTF. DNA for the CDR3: TGTGCCAGCAGTGAAGTGGGGCAAGGCTATGGCTACACCTTC.

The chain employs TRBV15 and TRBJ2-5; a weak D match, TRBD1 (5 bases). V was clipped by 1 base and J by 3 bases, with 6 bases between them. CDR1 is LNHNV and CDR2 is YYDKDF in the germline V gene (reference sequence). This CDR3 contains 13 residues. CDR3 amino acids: CATSRGREETQYF. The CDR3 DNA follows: TGTGCCACCAGCAGAGGCAGGGAAGAGACCCAGTACTTC.

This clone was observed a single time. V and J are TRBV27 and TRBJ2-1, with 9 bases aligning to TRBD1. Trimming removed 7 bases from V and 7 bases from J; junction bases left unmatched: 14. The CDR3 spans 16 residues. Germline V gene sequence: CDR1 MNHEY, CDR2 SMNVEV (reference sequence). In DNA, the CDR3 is TGTGCCAGCACCCCTCGCGGGACAGGGTGGGTGAATGAGCAGTTCTTC. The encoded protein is CASTPRGTGWVNEQFF.

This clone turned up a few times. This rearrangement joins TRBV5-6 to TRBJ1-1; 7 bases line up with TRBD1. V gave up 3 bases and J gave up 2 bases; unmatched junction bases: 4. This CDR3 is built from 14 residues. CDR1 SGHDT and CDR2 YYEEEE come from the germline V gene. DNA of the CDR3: TGTGCCAGCAGCTCCTACAGGGGAAACACTGAAGCTTTCTTT. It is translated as CASSSYRGNTEAFF.